The next 23 T cell receptor beta chains were all read from a single sample in a study of identical twins. TCRdb ran MiXCR on the 5' RACE reads and lists one entry per CDR3 protein. The sample records 750,000 to 950,000 distinct CDR3 sequences, roughly 12% being singletons. These sequences were also reported in another study, on yellow fever vaccine responses in identical twins.

The sample consisted of PBMCs. The receptors here all came from a woman younger than 35 in good health.

This clonotype was observed at least ten times. The V and J genes are TRBV4-1 and TRBJ1-4; possibly TRBD1 for D (6 bases). CDR3 length equals 16 residues. V was shortened by 1 base and J by 3 bases, with 12 bases between the two germline ends. The germline CDR1 and CDR2 sequences are MGHRA and YSYEKL. The CDR3 region is CASSQGGGPSNEKLFF. CDR3 DNA sequence: TGCGCCAGCAGCCAAGGGGGGGGGCCGTCTAATGAAAAACTGTTTTTT.

The chain employs TRBV6-5 and TRBJ2-3, with D hard to call. Germline-derived CDR1 and CDR2 are MNHEY and SVGAGI. V was pared by 0 bases and J by 3 bases, with 16 bases between. The CDR3 totals 17 residues. The CDR3 nucleotides are TGTGCCAGCAGTTACTCGAAGTCCCGATCCCTAACAGATACGCAGTATTTT. Protein sequence: CASSYSKSRSLTDTQYF.

This clonotype came up a few times. The chain couples TRBV20-1 to TRBJ2-7; maybe TRBD2 (5 bases). The CDR3 length is 13 residues. Germline V gene data show CDR1 as DFQATT and CDR2 as SNEGSKA (reference sequence). Trimming pared 7 bases from V and 1 base from J, leaving 14 bases between. The CDR3 DNA reads TGCAGTGTCCCCTCGAGGGATTCCTACGAGCAGTACTTC. Its translation: CSVPSRDSYEQYF.

This clonotype was seen a few times. The chain has TRBV6-2 or TRBV6-3 and TRBJ2-7; tentatively, D is TRBD1 or TRBD2 (5 bases each). Between the trimmed V and J ends, which lost 6 bases and 4 bases, there was a span of 31 bases. In germline, CDR1 is MNHEY, CDR2 SVGEGT. The CDR3 length is 19 residues. CDR3 in amino acids: CASRGPRDGRVSGPYEQYF. CDR3 bases: TGTGCCAGCAGAGGTCCCCGGGACGGGCGTGTCTCGGGTCCATACGAGCAGTACTTC.

A few counts support this clonotype. This rearrangement joins TRBV3-1 to TRBJ2-5; 7 nucleotides align to TRBD1. Germline V gene sequence: CDR1 LGHDT, CDR2 YNNKEL (reference sequence). The CDR3 totals 15 residues. V dropped 2 bases and J dropped 1; count of bases not matched to a gene: 4. The CDR3 nucleotides read TGTGCCAGCAGCCAACCGGGACAGATCCAAGAGACCCAGTACTTC. This translates into CASSQPGQIQETQYF.

The gene calls are TRBV5-1 and TRBJ2-3, with 10 positions matching TRBD2. The V segment lost 5 bases and the J segment 0 bases; nucleotides outside the gene matches: 9. There are 17 residues in the CDR3. In germline, CDR1 is SGHRS, CDR2 YFSETQ. This chain's CDR3 is CASSTASGGTSTDTQYF. CDR3 bases: TGCGCCAGCAGTACGGCTAGCGGGGGCACTAGCACAGATACGCAGTATTTT.

CDR3 region: CAGDPYEQYF. The CDR3 DNA sequence: TGTGCCGGAGACCCCTACGAGCAGTACTTC. The chain is built from TRBV7-6 and TRBJ2-7; D is ambiguous. Germline lookup yields CDR1 SGHVS and CDR2 FNYEAQ. Trimming removed 11 bases from V and 2 bases from J, with 7 bases in between. The CDR3 totals 10 residues.

The rearrangement joins TRBV12-3 or TRBV12-4 to TRBJ2-2, with 10 bases matching TRBD2. Trimming cost V 0 bases and J 4 bases; bases outside gene matches: 11. The CDR3 sequence is 19 residues long. The chain's CDR3 is CASSLAGLSSGRFTGELFF. The CDR3 bases are TGTGCCAGCAGTTTAGCGGGATTGAGTAGCGGGAGGTTCACCGGGGAGCTGTTTTTT.

This clonotype was seen a few times. This rearrangement joins TRBV12-3 or TRBV12-4 to TRBJ1-5; weak D call: TRBD1 (5 bases). The CDR3 has 14 residues. With 3 bases removed from V and 4 bases from J, the gap between germline ends came to 10 bases. CDR3 in DNA: TGTGCCAGCAGTTTTTTCGGGGGTAATCAGCCCCAGCATTTT. Its translation is CASSFFGGNQPQHF.

This clonotype was observed many times. This chain connects TRBV5-5 to TRBJ2-3, with a tentative D call TRBD2 (6 bases). CDR1 and CDR2 (germline): SGHKS, YYEKEE (reference sequence). The V gene lost 4 bases and the J gene lost 0 bases, with 15 bases spanning the gap. This CDR3 spans 16 amino acids. The CDR3 nucleotides are TGTGCCAGCAGCCAAAATCTAGGGAGGAGCACAGATACGCAGTATTTT. Translation gives CASSQNLGRSTDTQYF.

This clonotype showed up just a few times. V gene TRBV28 combines with J gene TRBJ2-3, with D possibly being TRBD1 or TRBD2 (5 bases each). V lost 1 base and J 2 bases, leaving 19 bases between the germline ends. In germline, CDR1 is MDHEN, CDR2 SYDVKM. The CDR3 runs 18 residues. The CDR3 here is CASSLYSGAVPATDTQYF. In nucleotides, the CDR3 is TGTGCCAGCAGTTTATATTCCGGGGCCGTCCCAGCCACAGATACGCAGTATTTT. The full variable domain, rest sourced from reference TRBV28 and TRBJ2-3, is DVKVTQSSRYLVKRTGEKVFLECVQDMDHENMFWYRQDPGLGLRLIYFSYDVKMKEKGDIPEGYSVSREKKERFSLILESASTNQTSMYLCASSLYSGAVPATDTQYFGPGTRLTVL.

Many counts were recorded for this clonotype. The J gene is TRBJ1-1, the V gene TRBV20-1; no definite D call. Germline lookup yields CDR1 DFQATT and CDR2 SNEGSKA (reference sequence). CDR3 length equals 13 residues. V lost 3 bases to trimming and J lost 1 base, with 9 bases between them. The CDR3 is CSARSQPNTEAFF. CDR3 coding DNA: TGCAGTGCTAGGTCACAGCCGAACACTGAAGCTTTCTTT.

This clonotype was seen a few times. V gene TRBV7-9 combines with J gene TRBJ2-7; 7 bases match TRBD1. CDR1 SEHNR and CDR2 FQNEAQ come from the germline V gene (reference sequence). This CDR3 region has 15 residues. The V segment lost 5 bases and the J segment 0 bases; nucleotides outside the gene matches: 7. The CDR3 loop reads CASSIRDSVSYEQYF. The CDR3 coding sequence is TGTGCCAGCAGCATAAGGGACAGCGTCTCCTACGAGCAGTACTTC.

V usage is TRBV12-3 or TRBV12-4 and J usage is TRBJ2-3; 7 nucleotides line up with TRBD2. This CDR3 region has 16 residues. V dropped 1 base and J dropped 3; count of bases not matched to a gene: 7. CDR3 sequence (DNA): TGTGCCAGCAGTTTAGGCGGGAGAAAGGGTACAGATACGCAGTATTTT. It translates to CASSLGGRKGTDTQYF.

The sample holds a few counts of this clonotype. V usage is TRBV20-1 and J usage is TRBJ2-1, with 9 nucleotides matching TRBD2. Germline V gives CDR1 DFQATT, CDR2 SNEGSKA (reference sequence). This CDR3 is 18 amino acids long. Trimming at V came to 5 bases and at J to 0 bases, leaving 14 bases not matched to a gene. The CDR3 loop reads CSAPSSYSGGGSYNEQFF. CDR3 sequence (DNA): TGCAGTGCTCCCTCTTCTTATAGCGGGGGAGGCTCCTACAATGAGCAGTTCTTC.

The chain uses TRBV12-3 or TRBV12-4 and TRBJ2-7; D may be TRBD1 (6 bases). CDR3 length equals 14 residues. Trimming shortened V by 6 bases and J by 4 bases, and 16 bases separated the two germline ends. The CDR3 region is CASRGKGVRYEQYF. The CDR3 bases are TGTGCCAGCAGGGGTAAGGGGGTTCGGTACGAGCAGTACTTC.

This clonotype has a handful of counts. The V gene is TRBV27, the J gene TRBJ2-7, with 11 positions matching TRBD2. Trimming took 5 bases from V and 3 from J; bases not matched to a gene: 9. CDR1 MNHEY and CDR2 SMNVEV come from the germline V gene (reference sequence). The CDR3 has 16 amino acids. The chain's CDR3 is CASSLYGTSGFYEQYF. CDR3 nucleotides: TGTGCCAGCAGTCTTTACGGGACTAGCGGATTCTACGAGCAGTACTTC.

This chain links TRBV18 with TRBJ2-7, with 9 bases fitting TRBD2. The CDR3 spans 15 residues. Germline trimming cut 3 bases from V and 4 bases from J; bases unmatched to any gene: 7. Germline V gene lookup returns CDR1 KGHSH and CDR2 LQKENI. DNA of the CDR3: TGTGCCAGCTCACCTCCTTTGCTAGCGGGGTACGAGCAGTACTTC. It is translated as CASSPPLLAGYEQYF.

This clonotype came up a few times. This chain uses TRBV29-1 with TRBJ1-3; perhaps TRBD1 as D (6 bases). The CDR3 loop spans 11 amino acids. Trimming removed 3 bases from V and 10 bases from J, with 10 bases in between. Germline V CDR1 and CDR2: SQVTM, ANQGSEA. In nucleotides, the CDR3 is TGCAGCGTTGAGACAGGAGGTACCATATATTTT. Translating it yields CSVETGGTIYF.

This clonotype was seen ten or more times. The chain links TRBV11-2 to TRBJ1-2; no reliable D call. In germline, CDR1 is SGHAT, CDR2 FQNNGV. The V end lost 2 bases, the J end lost 0 bases, and 16 bases lay between the germline ends. The length of the CDR3 is 17 residues. CDR3 coding DNA: TGTGCCAGCAGCTTAACTACAGTCGGGTCACCTAACTATGGCTACACCTTC. Its translation: CASSLTTVGSPNYGYTF.

This clonotype has more than one count but fewer than ten. The V and J genes are TRBV6-1 and TRBJ2-3, with 9 bases aligning to TRBD2. The CDR3 is 19 amino acids. Germline V gene data show CDR1 as MNHNS and CDR2 as SASEGT. V shed 6 bases, J shed 4 bases, and the junction held 20 bases outside the gene matches. The CDR3 DNA reads TGTGCCAGCAGCTCAGCAGGGACTAGCCTGCCCAACTCCGCAGATACGCAGTATTTT. Translated: CASSSAGTSLPNSADTQYF.

The chain combines TRBV6-5 with TRBJ1-6; TRBD1 is a possible D gene (5 bases). V lost 2 bases and J lost 9, with 17 bases in between. The CDR3 runs 16 residues. Germline V gene lookup returns CDR1 MNHEY and CDR2 SVGAGI. The CDR3 bases are TGTGCCAGCAGTTACGGGCCAGGGCATGTGGGTTCACCCCTCCACTTT. Its translation: CASSYGPGHVGSPLHF.

The chain couples TRBV24-1 to TRBJ2-1; 10 bases match TRBD1. With V trimmed by 3 bases and J by 6 bases, 4 bases remained unmatched. This CDR3 contains 15 residues. The germline gives CDR1 KGHDR, CDR2 SFDVKD. For the CDR3, the DNA is TGTGCCACCAGTGATAGACAGGGGGCAGGCAATGAGCAGTTCTTC. This gives the protein CATSDRQGAGNEQFF.